This TCR beta chain originates from a study of blood T cell repertoires in COVID-19. Study details: There were acute and convalescent COVID-19 samples, and they came from the United States, Italy and Spain. Nucleic acid was either cDNA or gDNA, and it came from T cells, B-cell-depleted T cells, or PBMCs.

In the original workflow: Nucleated cell counts were estimated from reference gene primer amplification. Libraries were prepared by immunoSEQ multiplex PCR; TCRdb keeps only in-frame clonotypes and omits some of them. V and J calls and clone size follow that table, whereas D and trimming were derived from the DNA. The sample holds approximately 240,000 clones; about 80% are singletons and the top ten take approximately 5%. Sequences were obtained from peripheral blood. The origin of this receptor is an elderly woman with active or convalescent COVID-19.

The CDR3 here is CASRPPGTGDYEQYF. For the CDR3, the DNA is TGTGCCAGCAGACCTCCAGGGACAGGGGATTACGAGCAGTACTTC. V gene TRBV28 combines with J gene TRBJ2-7; 10 nucleotides line up with TRBD1. Trimming at V came to 6 bases and at J to 4 bases, leaving 9 bases not matched to a gene. CDR1 is MDHEN, CDR2 SYDVKM, per germline. The CDR3 is made up of 15 amino acids.